This entry lists 14 T cell receptor beta chains sequenced from one sample in a study of TIL therapy for anti-PD-1-resistant metastatic lung cancer. Sample time point: pre-treatment sample, taken before nivolumab and TIL therapy. The libraries were made with immunoSEQ v3. Produced via immunoSEQ multiplex PCR; TCRdb's table is partial and in-frame only. Of 50,000 or so clones in the sample, roughly 85% are singletons; the top ten hold around 4.8%. Source: blood, taken at baseline. Receptors originate from a woman aged 30 to 85 with non-small cell lung cancer.

The sample holds one count of this clone. The J gene is TRBJ2-7, the V gene TRBV13, with TRBD1 identical over 8 bases. Germline V gene data show CDR1 as PRHDT and CDR2 as FYEKMQ (reference sequence). After removal of 5 bases from V and 3 bases from J, the junction contained 12 bases not matched to a gene. This CDR3 is built from 16 residues. This CDR3 reads CASSQAGRGLLYEQYF. Written as DNA, the CDR3 is TGTGCCAGCAGCCAGGCCGGCAGGGGGCTACTCTACGAGCAGTACTTC.

The rearrangement links TRBV7-2 to TRBJ2-3; 9 bases match TRBD2. The CDR3 spans 16 residues. J gave up 10 bases and V 3 bases, and 14 bases lay outside the gene matches. Germline values: CDR1 SGHTA, CDR2 FQGNSA. CDR3 DNA sequence: TGTGCCAGCAGCTTGCGGGGGGGAGCTAACGGTGATGCGCAGTATTTT. This codes for CASSLRGGANGDAQYF.

The V gene is TRBV7-8, the J gene TRBJ2-2; 7 nucleotides match TRBD2. With 5 bases clipped from V and 2 bases from J, the junction kept 14 bases outside the gene matches. Germline CDR1 and CDR2: SGHVS and FQNEAQ. CDR3 length: 18 residues. The CDR3 DNA sequence: TGTGCCAGCAGCCACGGGATCCGGCCGGGGGGAAACACCGGGGAGCTGTTTTTT. Translation: CASSHGIRPGGNTGELFF. The whole variable domain, remainder taken from reference TRBV7-8 and TRBJ2-2, is GAGVSQSPRYKVAKRGQDVALRCDPISGHVSLFWYQQALGQGPEFLTYFQNEAQLDKSGLPSDRFFAERPEGSVSTLKIQRTQQEDSAVYLCASSHGIRPGGNTGELFFGEGSRLTVL.

The genes are TRBV20-1 and TRBJ1-1; D may be TRBD1 (5 bases). Trimming took 8 bases from V and 8 from J, leaving 15 bases between them. CDR3 size: 11 residues. Germline V gene sequence: CDR1 DFQATT, CDR2 SNEGSKA (reference sequence). The CDR3 sequence: CSTRGTDEAFF. The CDR3 bases are TGCAGTACTCGGGGGACGGACGAAGCTTTCTTT.

In its sample, this clone was seen once. The rearrangement uses TRBV6-6 and TRBJ2-1; TRBD1 agrees at 7 bases. V lost 6 bases and J lost 6; bases outside the gene matches: 5. Germline V gene sequence: CDR1 MNHNY, CDR2 SVGAGI (reference sequence). The CDR3 runs to 13 residues. The CDR3, as DNA: TGTGCCAGCAGCCTGGGACAGATCAATGAGCAGTTCTTC. Translating it yields CASSLGQINEQFF.

The chain links TRBV10-1 to TRBJ1-1; D uncertain. Trimming left V 3 bases short and J 2 bases short, with 7 bases between. The CDR3 is made up of 13 amino acids. Germline CDR1 WNHNN, CDR2 SYGVQD (reference sequence). The CDR3 sequence is CASSEQTNTEAFF. The CDR3 nucleotides are TGCGCCAGCAGTGAACAGACAAACACTGAAGCTTTCTTT.

There are a few counts of this clone. The chain couples TRBV4-2 to TRBJ1-3, with no clear D. Germline V CDR1 and CDR2: LGHNA, YNFKEQ. V lost 0 bases, J lost 0 bases, and 6 bases lay in between. The CDR3 is made up of 15 amino acids. The CDR3 spells CASSQDLYSGNTIYF. In DNA, the CDR3 is TGTGCCAGCAGCCAAGATCTTTACTCTGGAAACACCATATATTTT.

The J gene is TRBJ1-2, the V gene TRBV2; 7 bases are shared with TRBD1. V lost 0 bases, J lost 5 bases, and 3 bases stayed unmatched. The CDR3 spans 14 residues. The germline V gene encodes CDR1 SNHLY and CDR2 FYNNEI. The CDR3 protein is CASSEAGQIYGYTF. The CDR3 region has the DNA TGTGCCAGCAGTGAAGCGGGACAGATTTATGGCTACACCTTC.

CDR3 in amino acids: CASSSLYEQYF. The CDR3 bases are TGTGCCAGCAGTTCCCTTTACGAGCAGTACTTC. The chain has TRBV6-6 and TRBJ2-7; D not certain. With 4 bases removed from V and 4 bases from J, the gap between germline ends came to 5 bases. Germline values: CDR1 MNHNY, CDR2 SVGAGI (reference sequence). This CDR3 contains 11 residues.

The chain combines TRBV6-5 with TRBJ2-1; 9 nucleotides line up with TRBD2. The junction had 4 bases not matched to a gene; V was cut back by 6 bases and J by 1 base. Germline values: CDR1 MNHEY, CDR2 SVGAGI. The CDR3 contains 15 residues. As DNA, the CDR3 is TGTGCCAGCAGAGTAGCGGGAGAATCCTACAATGAGCAGTTCTTC. It codes for CASRVAGESYNEQFF.

The count of this clone is one. The chain joins TRBV21-1 to TRBJ1-1; the listed D gene, TRBD1, was not tested against the DNA. TRBV21-1 constitutes a pseudogene. The CDR3 contains 19 residues. The CDR3 loop reads CASSKLLAPSGQNETEAFF. CDR3 nucleotides: TGTGCCAGCAGCAAGTTACTTGCCCCCTCGGGACAAAACGAAACTGAAGCTTTCTTT.

The CDR3 DNA reads as TGTGCCAGCAGTTTTCAGAGCCGTTTCTCTGAAAAACTGTTTTTT. It encodes CASSFQSRFSEKLFF. V gene TRBV27 combines with J gene TRBJ1-4; no definite D call. This CDR3 is built from 15 residues. V was pared by 3 bases and J by 7 bases, with 15 bases between. Germline lookup yields CDR1 MNHEY and CDR2 SMNVEV (reference sequence).

CDR3 protein: CASSERGLVGETQYF. CDR3 bases: TGTGCCAGCAGTGAAAGGGGACTAGTAGGAGAGACCCAGTACTTC. The chain recombines TRBV2 with TRBJ2-5, with 8 nucleotides matching TRBD2. Looked up from germline, CDR1 is SNHLY and CDR2 is FYNNEI. The CDR3 runs to 15 residues. V was clipped by 2 bases and J by 4 bases; unmatched bases: 6.

The rearrangement links TRBV7-3 to TRBJ2-7; D might be TRBD1 or TRBD2, each matching 5 bases. Germline V gene data show CDR1 as SGHTA and CDR2 as FQGTGA. The CDR3 runs to 14 residues. The V and J ends lost 3 bases and 3 bases respectively, with 12 bases between them. CDR3 DNA: TGTGCCAGCAGCTTGGGAGTTGGGGGCTACGAGCAGTACTTC. Protein sequence: CASSLGVGGYEQYF. The full variable domain, its missing parts supplied by reference TRBV7-3 and TRBJ2-7, is GAGVSQTPSNKVTEKGKYVELRCDPISGHTALYWYRQSLGQGPEFLIYFQGTGAADDSGLPNDRFFAVRPEGSVSTLKIQRTERGDSAVYLCASSLGVGGYEQYFGPGTRLTVT.